Sequencing of this T cell receptor (beta chain) was carried out in a study of sequential checkpoint blockade in melanoma. About the study: Matched biopsies came pretreatment and at week 13 for around 24 patients.

Assay used: immunoSEQ multiplex PCR; TCRdb lists only in-frame clones, some missing. The sample holds approximately 2,400 clones, roughly 15% seen once. Indicated treatment: randomized to nivolumab then ipilimumab (arm A) or the reverse (arm B). None of the patients previously received DNA-damaging chemotherapy. The CDR3 extends over 15 amino acids. The V gene lost 3 bases and the J gene lost 7 bases, with 15 bases spanning the gap. Per germline, CDR1 SGHNT and CDR2 YENEEA. This TCR came from a human donor with melanoma. The starting material was tumor tissue (inferred from file names), obtained from a patient given nivolumab and ipilimumab in sequence. The V call is TRBV11-3, the J call TRBJ2-2, with D perhaps matching TRBD1 or TRBD2 (5 bases each). DNA of the CDR3: TGTGCCAGCAGCTTCTCCGGGACCCAGGGCGGGGAGCTGTTTTTT. Its protein product is CASSFSGTQGGELFF.